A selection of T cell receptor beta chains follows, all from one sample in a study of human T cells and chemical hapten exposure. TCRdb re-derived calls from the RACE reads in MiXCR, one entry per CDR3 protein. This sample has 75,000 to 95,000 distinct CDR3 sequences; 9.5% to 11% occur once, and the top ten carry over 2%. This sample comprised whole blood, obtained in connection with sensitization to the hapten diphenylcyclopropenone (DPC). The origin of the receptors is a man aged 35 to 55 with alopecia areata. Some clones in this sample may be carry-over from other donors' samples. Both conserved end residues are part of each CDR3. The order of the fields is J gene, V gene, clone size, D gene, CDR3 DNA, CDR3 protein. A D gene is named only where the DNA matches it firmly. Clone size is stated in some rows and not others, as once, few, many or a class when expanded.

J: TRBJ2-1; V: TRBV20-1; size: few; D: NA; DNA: TGCAGTGCTCCCCCCGACTACAATGAGCAGTTCTTC; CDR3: CSAPPDYNEQFF
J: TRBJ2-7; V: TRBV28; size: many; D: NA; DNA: TGTGCCAGCAGTTTATCGGACTACGAGCAGTACTTC; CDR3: CASSLSDYEQYF
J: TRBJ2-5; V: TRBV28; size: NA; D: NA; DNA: TGTGCCAGCAGTGGGATCGGGCCTCCTGCGGGATTCCAAGAGACCCAGTACTTC; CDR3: CASSGIGPPAGFQETQYF
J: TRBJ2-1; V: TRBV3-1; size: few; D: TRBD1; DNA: TGTGCCAGCAGCCAGACAGGGGCACACTACAATGAGCAGTTCTTC; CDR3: CASSQTGAHYNEQFF
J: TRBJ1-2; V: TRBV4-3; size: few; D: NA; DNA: TGCGCCAGCAGCCAAGAGGCCAGTATTAACTATGGCTACACCTTC; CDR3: CASSQEASINYGYTF
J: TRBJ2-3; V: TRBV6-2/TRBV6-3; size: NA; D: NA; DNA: TGTGCCAGCAGTTTGGGACGGGACTTTTGGCTAGCAGATACGCAGTATTTT; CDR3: CASSLGRDFWLADTQYF
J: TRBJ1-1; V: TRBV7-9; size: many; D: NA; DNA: TGTGCCAGCCGCATAACCGTTGGAATTGACAGCCGCATGAACACTGAAGCTTTCTTT; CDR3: CASRITVGIDSRMNTEAFF
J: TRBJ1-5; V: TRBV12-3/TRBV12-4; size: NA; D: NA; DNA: TGTGCCAGCAGTTTTGGCCGGATTAATCAGCCCCAGCATTTT; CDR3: CASSFGRINQPQHF
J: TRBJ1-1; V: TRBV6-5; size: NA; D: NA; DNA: TGTGCCAGCAGTCGCCGACCCTATATGAACACTGAAGCTTTCTTT; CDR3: CASSRRPYMNTEAFF
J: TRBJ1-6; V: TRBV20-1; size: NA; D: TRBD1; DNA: TGCAGTGCGGGGAGGGGGGACAGTAATTCACCCCTCCACTTT; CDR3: CSAGRGDSNSPLHF
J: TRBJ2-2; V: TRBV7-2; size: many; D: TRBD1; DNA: TGTGCCAGCAGCTTTGCGACAGGGGGGACCGGGGAGCTGTTTTTT; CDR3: CASSFATGGTGELFF
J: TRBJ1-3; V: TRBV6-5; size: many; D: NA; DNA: TGTGCCAGCAGACGACAGCTAAACTCTGGAAACACCATATATTTT; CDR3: CASRRQLNSGNTIYF
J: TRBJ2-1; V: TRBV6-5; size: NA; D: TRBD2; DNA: TGTGCCAGCAGTTATACGGGAGGGCTTCGCAATGAGCAGTTCTTC; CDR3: CASSYTGGLRNEQFF
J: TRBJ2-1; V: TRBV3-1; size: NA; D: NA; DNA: TGTGCCAGCAGCCAGGGTGAGCAGTTCTTC; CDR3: CASSQGEQFF
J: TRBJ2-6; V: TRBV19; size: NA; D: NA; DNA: TGTGCCAGTAGTACCGGGGGGCCTACATCTGGGGCCAACGTCCTGACTTTC; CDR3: CASSTGGPTSGANVLTF
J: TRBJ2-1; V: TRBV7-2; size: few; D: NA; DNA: TGTGCCAGCAGCCCCCGGGCGACCTACAATGAGCAGTTCTTC; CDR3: CASSPRATYNEQFF
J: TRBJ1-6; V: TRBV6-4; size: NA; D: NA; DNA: TGTGCCAGCAGCGATCTACATGGTTCACCCCTCCACTTT; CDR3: CASSDLHGSPLHF
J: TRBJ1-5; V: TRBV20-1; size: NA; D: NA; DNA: TGCAGTGGTGGGGAAGGCAGCAATCAGCCCCAGCATTTT; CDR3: CSGGEGSNQPQHF
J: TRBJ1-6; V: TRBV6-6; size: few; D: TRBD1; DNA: TGTGCCAGCAGTCGGGACAGCACTTATTCACCCCTCCACTTT; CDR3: CASSRDSTYSPLHF
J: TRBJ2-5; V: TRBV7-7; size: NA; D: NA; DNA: TGTGCTAGCAGCCCCGGGACTGGGTCGATTGTCCGTCTTTGGGAGACCCAGTACTTC; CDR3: CASSPGTGSIVRLWETQYF
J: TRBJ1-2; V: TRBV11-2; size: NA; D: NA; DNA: TGTGCCAGCAGCAGGGAGGGGGATGGCTACACCTTC; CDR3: CASSREGDGYTF
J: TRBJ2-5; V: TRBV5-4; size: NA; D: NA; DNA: TGTGCCAGCAGCCCGAAGGGGACTCAAGAGACCCAGTACTTC; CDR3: CASSPKGTQETQYF
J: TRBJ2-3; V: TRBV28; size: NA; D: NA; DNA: TGTGCCAGCAGTTTGGCGTATTTT; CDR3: CASSLAYF
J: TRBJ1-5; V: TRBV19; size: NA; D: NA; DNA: TGTGCCAGTAATGTTCGGCTTACCAATCAGCCCCAGCATTTT; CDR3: CASNVRLTNQPQHF
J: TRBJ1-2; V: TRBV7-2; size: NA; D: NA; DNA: TGTGCCAGCAGCTTGACAGAGTACGGCTACACCTTC; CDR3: CASSLTEYGYTF
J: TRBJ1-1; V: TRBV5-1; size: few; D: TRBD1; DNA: TGCGCCAGCAGCTTTCGAACGCCACCCGGGGACAGGTTGAACACTGAAGCTTTCTTT; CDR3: CASSFRTPPGDRLNTEAFF
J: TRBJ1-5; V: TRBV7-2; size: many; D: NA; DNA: TGTGCCAGCAGCTTAGATGGGCAGGGCAATCAGCCCCAGCATTTT; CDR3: CASSLDGQGNQPQHF
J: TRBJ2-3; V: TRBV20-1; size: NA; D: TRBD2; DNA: TGCAGTGCTAGAGTTGCGGGGGTTGGGCAGTATTTT; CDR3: CSARVAGVGQYF
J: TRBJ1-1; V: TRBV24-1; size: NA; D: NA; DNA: TGTGCCACCAGTGATTTAACCCGCGGTGAAGCTTTCTTT; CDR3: CATSDLTRGEAFF
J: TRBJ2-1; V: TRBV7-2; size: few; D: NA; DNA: TGTGCCAGCAATTACGGGACCCGGCGGAAAAATGAGCAGTTCTTC; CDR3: CASNYGTRRKNEQFF
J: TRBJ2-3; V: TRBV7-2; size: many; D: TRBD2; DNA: TGTGCCAGCAGCCTAGGGGGCGGGAGGGCTACAGATACGCAGTATTTT; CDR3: CASSLGGGRATDTQYF
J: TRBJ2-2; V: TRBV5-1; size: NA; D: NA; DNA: TGCGCCAGCCAAGCGGGTTATTCCAACACCGGGGAGCTGTTTTTT; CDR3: CASQAGYSNTGELFF
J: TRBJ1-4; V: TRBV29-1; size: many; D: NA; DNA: TGCAGCGTTGAAGCCACCAGCGGAAGCGAAAAACTGTTTTTT; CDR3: CSVEATSGSEKLFF
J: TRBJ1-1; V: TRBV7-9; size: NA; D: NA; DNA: TGTGCCAGCAGCTCTACGGGGGTTGAAGCTTTCTTT; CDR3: CASSSTGVEAFF
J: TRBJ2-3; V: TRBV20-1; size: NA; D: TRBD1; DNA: TGCAGTGCCCCCGGACAGGGGGCATTTACAGATACGCAGTATTTT; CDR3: CSAPGQGAFTDTQYF
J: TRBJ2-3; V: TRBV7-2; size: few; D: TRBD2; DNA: TGTGCCAGCCCCAGGAGACAGGGGGTTACGACTAGCGGGAGGGGCCCACCAGATACGCAGTATTTT; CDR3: CASPRRQGVTTSGRGPPDTQYF
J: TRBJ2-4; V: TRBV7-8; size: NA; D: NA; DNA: TGTGCCAGCAGCCTAAAGACAGCCCTAGCCAAAAACATTCAGTACTTC; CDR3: CASSLKTALAKNIQYF
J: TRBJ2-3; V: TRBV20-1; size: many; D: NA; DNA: TGCAGTGCTAGGGGTCAGGGAGTCGGCACAGATACGCAGTATTTT; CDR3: CSARGQGVGTDTQYF
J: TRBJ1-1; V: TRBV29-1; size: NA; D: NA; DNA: TGCAGCGTTGTCTTCGGACGGTACACTGAAGCTTTCTTT; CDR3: CSVVFGRYTEAFF
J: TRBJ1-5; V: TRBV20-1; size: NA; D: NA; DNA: TGCAGTGCTAGAGCTGGACTTGGGGGCAATCAGCCCCAGCATTTT; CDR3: CSARAGLGGNQPQHF
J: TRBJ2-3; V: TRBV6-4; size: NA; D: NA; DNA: TGTGCCAGCAGTGCGGGAATGGGGACAGATACGCAGTATTTT; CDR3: CASSAGMGTDTQYF
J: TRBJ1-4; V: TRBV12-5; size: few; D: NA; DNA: TGTGCTAGTGGTTTGGGCCAGGGCGGATACAATGAAAAACTGTTTTTT; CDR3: CASGLGQGGYNEKLFF
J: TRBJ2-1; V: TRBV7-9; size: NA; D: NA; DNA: TGTGCCAGCAGCTTAGAGGTACGAGGGAGTCCCTACAATGAGCAGTTCTTC; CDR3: CASSLEVRGSPYNEQFF
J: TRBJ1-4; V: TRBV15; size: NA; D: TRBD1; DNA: TGTGCCACCAGCGGACAGGGGAAGAATGAAAAACTGTTTTTT; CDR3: CATSGQGKNEKLFF
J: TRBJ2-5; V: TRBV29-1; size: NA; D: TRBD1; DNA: TGCAGCGTCGGGACAGGGATGGAGACCCAGTACTTC; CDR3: CSVGTGMETQYF
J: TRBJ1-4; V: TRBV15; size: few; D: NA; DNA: TGTGCCACCAGCAGAGATAGCGTACAGATGCGTGAAAAACTGTTTTTT; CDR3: CATSRDSVQMREKLFF
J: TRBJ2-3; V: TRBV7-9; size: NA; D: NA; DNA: TGTGCCAGCACTTTAGGACTGGGCCGCACAGATACGCAGTATTTT; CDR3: CASTLGLGRTDTQYF
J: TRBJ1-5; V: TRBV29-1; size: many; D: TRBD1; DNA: TGCAGCGTTGGCGGACAGGGCAATCAGCCCCAGCATTTT; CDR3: CSVGGQGNQPQHF
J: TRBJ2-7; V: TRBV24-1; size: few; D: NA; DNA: TGTGCCACCAGTGGAGGCGGGGAGCAGTACTTC; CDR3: CATSGGGEQYF
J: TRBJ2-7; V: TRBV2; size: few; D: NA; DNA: TGTGCCAGCAAGGGTGAAGCGGACGGGCAGTACTTC; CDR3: CASKGEADGQYF
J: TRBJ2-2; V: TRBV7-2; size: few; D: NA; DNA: TGTGCCAGTACAGACAGAAGGGGGAACACCGGGGAGCTGTTTTTT; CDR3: CASTDRRGNTGELFF
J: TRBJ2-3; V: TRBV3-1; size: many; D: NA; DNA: TGTGCCAGCAGCCAAGGGGTCAGCGAGAGCACAGATACGCAGTATTTT; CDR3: CASSQGVSESTDTQYF
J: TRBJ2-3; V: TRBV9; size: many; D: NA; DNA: TGTGCCAGCAGCGTAGAAGTAGACAGGGAGGCCGATACGCAGTATTTT; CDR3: CASSVEVDREADTQYF
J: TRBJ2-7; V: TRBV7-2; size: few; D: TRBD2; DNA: TGTGCCAGCAGCTTAGAGTGGCGGGGGGGCTACGAGCAGTACTTC; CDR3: CASSLEWRGGYEQYF
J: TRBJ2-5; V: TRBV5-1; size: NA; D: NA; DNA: TGCGCCAGCAGCTTGGCCGAGAAGACCCAGTACTTC; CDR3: CASSLAEKTQYF